Listed here are 20 T cell receptor beta chains from one sample, sequenced in a study of cytomegalovirus exposure and HLA in healthy donors. The method was immunoSEQ multiplex PCR; TCRdb's version includes in-frame clones alone and lacks a portion of them. The table records 98,000 or so clones, roughly 88% of them present only once. The sequencing input was PBMCs. The receptors stem from a woman under 30 in good health and CMV-seronegative.

The rearrangement joins TRBV5-6 to TRBJ1-4; TRBD1 aligns across 10 bases. Germline CDR1 and CDR2: SGHDT and YYEEEE. The CDR3 covers 14 residues. V dropped 2 bases and J dropped 8; count of bases not matched to a gene: 3. The CDR3 loop reads CASSFGTGVEKLFF. The CDR3 DNA is TGTGCCAGCAGCTTCGGGACAGGGGTCGAAAAACTGTTTTTT.

The genes are TRBV29-1 and TRBJ2-3, with a possible D match to TRBD2 (5 bases). This CDR3 comprises 13 residues. Trimming shortened V by 6 bases and J by 0 bases, and 10 bases separated the two germline ends. Germline assignment: CDR1 SQVTM and CDR2 ANQGSEA. CDR3 protein: CSVPGLSTDTQYF. The DNA for the CDR3 is TGCAGCGTCCCCGGACTGAGCACAGATACGCAGTATTTT.

The rearrangement uses TRBV27 and TRBJ2-1; D call uncertain. Germline V gene data show CDR1 as MNHEY and CDR2 as SMNVEV (reference sequence). Trimming stripped 6 bases from V and 7 bases from J, with 7 bases between. The CDR3 extends over 11 amino acids. The CDR3 coding sequence is TGTGCCAGCAGCTCCCCGAATGAGCAGTTCTTC. This translates into CASSSPNEQFF.

The CDR3: CASSLFPVGQGASEQYF. Here the CDR3 DNA reads TGTGCCAGCAGTTTATTCCCCGTAGGACAGGGGGCCAGCGAGCAGTACTTC. The genes are TRBV27 and TRBJ2-7, with TRBD1 matching over 11 bases. Germline loops: CDR1 MNHEY, CDR2 SMNVEV (reference sequence). The CDR3 loop spans 17 amino acids. The junction had 11 bases not matched to a gene; V was cut back by 1 base and J by 6 bases.

The chain combines TRBV6-6 with TRBJ2-7; 7 bases map to TRBD2. This CDR3 contains 13 residues. From germline, CDR1 is MNHNY and CDR2 SVGAGI (reference sequence). V gave up 5 bases and J gave up 1 base; unmatched junction bases: 2. The DNA for the CDR3 is TGTGCCAGCAGTGGCGGGGGATCCTACGAGCAGTACTTC. This translates into CASSGGGSYEQYF.

The rearrangement joins TRBV19 to TRBJ1-4; D is uncertain. This CDR3 region has 15 residues. V was shortened by 2 bases and J by 3 bases, with 10 bases between the two germline ends. Germline V lookup: CDR1 LNHDA, CDR2 SQIVND (reference sequence). CDR3 DNA sequence: TGTGCCAGTAGTATAACGGCCGGGGCTAATGAAAAACTGTTTTTT. This codes for CASSITAGANEKLFF.

The chain employs TRBV5-1 and TRBJ2-2; 9 bases match TRBD1. CDR1 and CDR2 from the germline V gene are SGHRS and YFSETQ. The CDR3 runs to 14 residues. With 2 bases clipped from V and 5 bases from J, the junction kept 1 base outside the gene matches. For the CDR3, the DNA is TGCGCCAGCAGCTTTGGACAGGGGACCGGGGAGCTGTTTTTT. As protein: CASSFGQGTGELFF.

The rearrangement joins TRBV11-2 to TRBJ1-2; D perhaps matches TRBD1 (6 bases). Germline V gene data show CDR1 as SGHAT and CDR2 as FQNNGV. This CDR3 is built from 16 residues. Trimming cost V 2 bases and J 1 base, with 14 bases left between them. For the CDR3, the DNA is TGTGCCAGCAGCTTATATTTCGAGGACAGTAACTATGGCTACACCTTC. It translates to CASSLYFEDSNYGYTF. Drawing the rest from reference TRBV11-2 and TRBJ1-2, the complete variable domain is EAGVAQSPRYKIIEKRQSVAFWCNPISGHATLYWYQQILGQGPKLLIQFQNNGVVDDSQLPKDRFSAERLKGVDSTLKIQPAKLEDSAVYLCASSLYFEDSNYGYTFGSGTRLTVV.

The chain uses TRBV6-1 and TRBJ1-5; D remains ambiguous. V was shortened by 0 bases and J by 2 bases, with 11 bases between the two germline ends. From germline, CDR1 is MNHNS and CDR2 SASEGT. This CDR3 has 16 amino acids. The CDR3, as DNA: TGTGCCAGCAGTGAAGCGGACTGGTCTGGCAATCAGCCCCAGCATTTT. Protein product: CASSEADWSGNQPQHF.

The rearrangement joins TRBV30 to TRBJ1-1; the match to TRBD1 covers 8 bases. Germline V gives CDR1 GTSNPN, CDR2 SVGIG (reference sequence). The ends lost 3 bases at V and 6 bases at J; junction bases unmatched: 9. The CDR3 extends over 14 amino acids. The CDR3, as DNA: TGTGCCTGGAGCACCGGACAGGGCTTAGCTGAAGCTTTCTTT. This translates into CAWSTGQGLAEAFF. The full variable domain, its missing parts supplied by reference TRBV30 and TRBJ1-1, is SQTIHQWPATLVQPVGSPLSLECTVEGTSNPNLYWYRQAAGRGLQLLFYSVGIGQISSEVPQNLSASRPQDRQFILSSKKLLLSDSGFYLCAWSTGQGLAEAFFGQGTRLTVV.

This chain joins TRBV27 and TRBJ1-5; D unclear. The CDR3 sequence is 12 residues long. The V gene lost 11 bases and the J gene lost 2 bases, with 10 bases spanning the gap. Germline CDR1 is MNHEY and CDR2 is SMNVEV (reference sequence). DNA of the CDR3: TGTGCCGGCTCGCGGGGCAATCAGCCCCAGCATTTT. It encodes CAGSRGNQPQHF.

Only one count was recorded for this clone. The CDR3 coding sequence is TGTGCCAGCAGTTGGGGGGGGCCAGCTAACTATGGCTACACCTTC. Residues: CASSWGGPANYGYTF. The rearrangement links TRBV27 to TRBJ1-2; D might be TRBD1 (6 bases). The CDR3 totals 15 residues. Germline assignment: CDR1 MNHEY and CDR2 SMNVEV (reference sequence). The V and J ends lost 4 bases and 0 bases respectively, with 12 bases between them.

The DNA for the CDR3 is TGTGCCAGCAGCTCCGGGGACAGGGACGAGAACACTGAAGCTTTCTTT. It is translated as CASSSGDRDENTEAFF. This chain connects TRBV7-3 to TRBJ1-1, with 9 bases matching TRBD1. The CDR3 length is 16 residues. With 4 bases clipped from V and 1 base from J, the junction kept 7 bases outside the gene matches. Per germline, CDR1 SGHTA and CDR2 FQGTGA.

This chain links TRBV25-1 with TRBJ2-7; TRBD1 aligns across 8 bases. The CDR3 sequence is 14 residues long. The V gene end was trimmed by 7 bases and the J gene end by 5 bases; junction bases not matched to a gene: 10. In germline, CDR1 is MGHDK, CDR2 SYGVNS. The CDR3 sequence is CASTGTGRWDEQYF. CDR3 DNA: TGTGCCAGCACCGGGACAGGTCGGTGGGACGAGCAGTACTTC.

V is TRBV7-6 and J is TRBJ2-4; 9 nucleotides match TRBD1. Trimming at V came to 6 bases and at J to 2 bases, leaving 8 bases not matched to a gene. The CDR3 loop spans 16 amino acids. Per germline, CDR1 SGHVS and CDR2 FNYEAQ. DNA of the CDR3: TGTGCCAGCAGTCCTGGACAGGGGAAGTCCAAAAACATTCAGTACTTC. It translates to CASSPGQGKSKNIQYF.

The chain joins TRBV9 to TRBJ2-1, with D tentatively TRBD1 (6 bases). The V gene lost 4 bases and the J gene lost 9 bases, with 14 bases spanning the gap. The length of the CDR3 is 13 residues. Germline V gives CDR1 SGDLS, CDR2 YYNGEE. The CDR3 protein is CASSPLQGSEQFF. The DNA of the CDR3 is TGTGCCAGCAGCCCTTTACAGGGCAGTGAGCAGTTCTTC.

The chain links TRBV6-1 to TRBJ2-7; possible D gene TRBD1, 6 bases. The CDR3 is 15 amino acids. Germline assignment: CDR1 MNHNS and CDR2 SASEGT. Between the trimmed V and J ends, which lost 8 bases and 2 bases, there was a span of 19 bases. CDR3 in amino acids: CASFVRTVTPYEQYF. In nucleotides, the CDR3 is TGTGCCAGCTTCGTTCGGACAGTCACTCCCTACGAGCAGTACTTC.

This chain links TRBV25-1 with TRBJ2-3, with 10 bases identical to TRBD1. With V trimmed by 8 bases and J by 3 bases, 2 bases remained unmatched. The CDR3 extends over 13 amino acids. Germline V lookup: CDR1 MGHDK, CDR2 SYGVNS. The CDR3 DNA reads TGTGCCAGCGGGGACAGGGGAACAGATACGCAGTATTTT. Translated: CASGDRGTDTQYF.

Concerning this clone: At the DNA level, this CDR3 is encoded by other sequences in the same sample as well. CDR3 in DNA: TGTGCCAGCAGCCAAACCGGGAACACTGAAGCTTTCTTT. It yields the protein CASSQTGNTEAFF. The V and J genes are TRBV14 and TRBJ1-1; D unresolved. V was cut by 2 bases and J by 1 base, with 5 bases left in between. From germline, CDR1 is SGHDN and CDR2 FVKESK. The CDR3 length is 13 residues. The complete variable domain, with remaining parts taken from reference TRBV14 and TRBJ1-1, reads EAGVTQFPSHSVIEKGQTVTLRCDPISGHDNLYWYRRVMGKEIKFLLHFVKESKQDESGMPNNRFLAERTGGTYSTLKVQPAELEDSGVYFCASSQTGNTEAFFGQGTRLTVV.

V usage is TRBV5-5 and J usage is TRBJ2-5, with 9 bases fitting TRBD2. Germline CDR1 SGHKS, CDR2 YYEKEE (reference sequence). The CDR3 extends over 15 amino acids. V dropped 0 bases and J dropped 5; count of bases not matched to a gene: 5. CDR3 amino acids: CASSLVAGGKETQYF. Written as DNA, the CDR3 is TGTGCCAGCAGCTTGGTGGCGGGAGGGAAGGAGACCCAGTACTTC.